This TCR beta chain was sequenced in a study of somatic mutations in cytotoxic T cells in rheumatoid arthritis. The protocol was immunoSEQ multiplex PCR, while the TCRdb copy is restricted to in-frame clones and leaves out a portion. The sample carries about 20,000 clones, approximately 87% recorded once. As concerns this clone: The antigen is not known.

This CDR3 has 16 amino acids. Germline assignment: CDR1 LNHNV and CDR2 YYDKDF (reference sequence). V lost 3 bases, J lost 2 bases, and 17 bases lay in between. Overall study results and limits: About an eighth of the roughly 65 patients had a largest CD8+ clone above 20% of CD8+ cells.

Sequenced material: CD8+ T cells sorted from blood. The V and J genes are TRBV15 and TRBJ2-7, with a tentative D call TRBD1 (6 bases). This TCR was sampled from a man aged 40-49 years in good health. CDR3 sequence (DNA): TGTGCCACCAGCAGTCCACGCCAGGGGTTCCCCTACGAGCAGTACTTC. Translating it yields CATSSPRQGFPYEQYF.